This TCR beta chain came from a study of identical twins. General study points: Beta out-of-frame sequences showed weaker excess twin sharing.

Template switching added a universal primer site; cDNA carried unique molecular identifiers. TCRdb redid the calling of the 5' RACE reads with MiXCR, one entry per CDR3 protein. Among approximately 600,000 distinct CDR3 sequences, around 7.5% were seen once, and the ten largest hold 1.6%. V trimming: 5 bases; J trimming: 8 bases; junction bases outside the gene matches: 4. Germline V gives CDR1 DFQATT, CDR2 SNEGSKA (reference sequence). The CDR3 length is 13 residues. As regards this clonotype: The antigen is unknown.

These data were also reused for a study on yellow fever vaccine responses in identical twins.

Sequenced material: PBMCs. This chain connects TRBV20-1 to TRBJ2-1; 12 bases map to TRBD2. The TCR sequence derives from a woman aged 18-29 years in good health. The CDR3, as DNA: TGCAGTGCTCGACTAGCGGGAGAGGATGAGCAGTTCTTC. It specifies CSARLAGEDEQFF.